The sequence of this T cell receptor (beta chain) was determined in a study of cytomegalovirus exposure and HLA in healthy donors. General study results and limits: The study assumed roughly uniform donor sequencing depth for presence/absence analyses.

Turning to this clone: Its antigen is not known.

Germline V gene sequence: CDR1 SEHNR, CDR2 FQNEAQ (reference sequence). The CDR3 is 19 amino acids. The PCR was carried out with 60 Vbeta primers and 13 Jbeta primers. Here immunoSEQ multiplex PCR was the method, and the copy in TCRdb shows in-frame clones only, minus some. The sample carries about 130,000 clones, 66% recorded once. This receptor was obtained from a human donor in good health. Specimen: PBMCs. The gene calls are TRBV7-9 and TRBJ2-5; 13 nucleotides line up with TRBD2. The last part of the DNA fits TRBJ2-7 better; the J call may be wrong. CDR3 residues: CASSLVVRLAGGLTYEQYF. DNA of the CDR3: TGTGCCAGCAGCTTAGTAGTGAGACTAGCGGGGGGATTGACCTACGAGCAGTACTTC.